The rows below give T cell receptor beta chains drawn from one sample of a study of T cell responses to AZD1222 COVID-19 vaccine. TCRdb keeps only in-frame clones here, not all; method: immunoSEQ multiplex PCR. Altogether about 130,000 clones are present, around 90% being singletons, with the ten largest covering under 9.5%. This sample comprised peripheral blood, obtained on day 0 of AZD1222 vaccination. The receptors originated from an adult in good health. Both conserved end residues are trimmed from each CDR3. Part of the rows lack a size; the others show once, few, many or a class for expanded clones.

CDR3aa	j_gene	v_gene	abundance
ASSLGGRSGTDTQY	TRBJ2-3	TRBV7-2	NA
ASSQGRGSSPLH	TRBJ1-6	TRBV3-1/TRBV3-2	NA
ASSLDKALNEKLF	TRBJ1-4	TRBV23-1	NA
ASSFAVSAEAF	TRBJ1-1	TRBV12-3/TRBV12-4	NA
ASIGGEPGRYNEQF	TRBJ2-1	TRBV2	NA
ASSVGRAMSSGNTIY	TRBJ1-3	TRBV9	NA
ASSSGTGSSKNIQY	TRBJ2-4	TRBV19	NA
ASSVTNRLTETYGYT	TRBJ1-2	TRBV9	NA
SVSETGAPGTEAF	TRBJ1-1	TRBV29-1	NA
ASSYAGGNQPQH	TRBJ1-5	TRBV6-2/TRBV6-3	NA
ASSLGGGVHQDTQY	TRBJ2-3	TRBV5-8	NA
ASREASGSYEQY	TRBJ2-7	TRBV7-2	once
ASSFPSDRNSYEQY	TRBJ2-7	TRBV6-2/TRBV6-3	NA
ASSSSGLYGELF	TRBJ2-2	TRBV28	few
ASSLGGSNEKLF	TRBJ1-4	TRBV6-5	NA
ASSPMGGLTSDTQY	TRBJ2-3	TRBV7-2	NA
ASQMGNTEAF	TRBJ1-1	TRBV12-5	NA
ASSLGNQETQY	TRBJ2-5	TRBV3-1/TRBV3-2	NA
ASSINRLAGGKNTGELF	TRBJ2-2	TRBV5-4	NA
ASSPPRIGGYT	TRBJ1-2	TRBV12-3/TRBV12-4	NA
ASSFSMNTEAF	TRBJ1-1	TRBV7-9	NA
ASSLVQGGSEQF	TRBJ2-1	TRBV11-3	NA
AWNDRNQPQH	TRBJ1-5	TRBV30	NA
ASSLGMWFGGPTSTDTQY	TRBJ2-3	TRBV7-8	NA
ASRRGTPSVGELF	TRBJ2-2	TRBV6-5	NA
ASSLTGYQPQH	TRBJ1-5	TRBV19	NA
ASSRAQGSTEAF	TRBJ1-1	TRBV3-1/TRBV3-2	NA
ASSYPGLNTQY	TRBJ2-3	TRBV6-2/TRBV6-3	NA
ASSASGRAFDEQF	TRBJ2-1	TRBV10-1	once
APYYEQY	TRBJ2-7	TRBV6-4	NA
ASSYVPRANYGYT	TRBJ1-2	TRBV6-5	NA
ASSLVADTQY	TRBJ2-3	TRBV12-3/TRBV12-4	NA
SAGTGDLTNIQY	TRBJ2-4	TRBV29-1	once
ASSTGPGGFTQY	TRBJ2-3	TRBV14	NA
ASSETPRGGGSSTEAF	TRBJ1-1	TRBV6-1	NA
ASALRDYGKPGELF	TRBJ2-2	TRBV5-1	few
ASSRVSRDRGCVNTEAF	TRBJ1-1	TRBV3-1/TRBV3-2	NA
ASSLAAGGRYNEQF	TRBJ2-1	TRBV5-1	NA
ASSWTDTQY	TRBJ2-3	TRBV7-9	NA
ASNRHTDTQY	TRBJ2-3	TRBV7-2	once
ASSLRDGNTGELF	TRBJ2-2	TRBV5-1	NA
ASSDRLARETQY	TRBJ2-5	TRBV2	NA
ASSTRDRPPHEQF	TRBJ2-1	TRBV19	NA
ASSSRGYEKLF	TRBJ1-4	TRBV6-5	NA
ASSLETLAAADTQY	TRBJ2-3	TRBV7-3	NA
ARGMDRDTEAF	TRBJ1-1	TRBV2	NA
AGGEASQPQH	TRBJ1-5	TRBV6-6	NA
ASSLVGGGGGKLF	TRBJ1-4	TRBV5-6	NA
ASSAQQGNTEAF	TRBJ1-1	TRBV5-1	NA
ASRTALNYGYT	TRBJ1-2	TRBV28	NA
ASSLGVAGSGGQETQY	TRBJ2-5	TRBV11-2	NA